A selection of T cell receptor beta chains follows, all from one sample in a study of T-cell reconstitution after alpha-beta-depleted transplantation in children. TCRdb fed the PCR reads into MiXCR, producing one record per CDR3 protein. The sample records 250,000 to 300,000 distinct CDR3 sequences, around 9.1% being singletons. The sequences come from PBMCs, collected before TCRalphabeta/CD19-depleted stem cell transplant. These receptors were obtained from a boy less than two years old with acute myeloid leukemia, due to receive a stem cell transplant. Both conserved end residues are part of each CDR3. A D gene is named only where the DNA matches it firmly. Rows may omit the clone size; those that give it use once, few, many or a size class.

CDR3nt: TGTGCCAGCAGCGCCCCTTTCTACGACAATGAGCAGTTCTTC
CDR3aa: CASSAPFYDNEQFF
d_gene: -
j_gene: TRBJ2-1
abundance: -
len: 14
v_gene: TRBV5-4

CDR3nt: TGTGCCACCAGTGCCGCCGGGACAGGGACAAGGGAGCAGTTCTTC
CDR3aa: CATSAAGTGTREQFF
d_gene: TRBD1
j_gene: TRBJ2-1
abundance: -
len: 15
v_gene: TRBV24-1

CDR3nt: TGTGCCAGTAGTACCCTACAGGGGTGGCTAGCGGGAGTTGAGCAGTTCTTC
CDR3aa: CASSTLQGWLAGVEQFF
d_gene: TRBD2
j_gene: TRBJ2-1
abundance: -
len: 17
v_gene: TRBV19

CDR3nt: TGTGCCAGTAGTACCCGGACAGGCAACTTTGAAAAACTGTTTTTT
CDR3aa: CASSTRTGNFEKLFF
d_gene: TRBD1
j_gene: TRBJ1-4
abundance: -
len: 15
v_gene: TRBV19

CDR3nt: TGTGCCTGGAACGAGGGGAGCTCCTACGAGCAGTACTTC
CDR3aa: CAWNEGSSYEQYF
d_gene: -
j_gene: TRBJ2-7
abundance: -
len: 13
v_gene: TRBV30

CDR3nt: TGCAGCGTTGAAGATGCGTGGACCGGGGAGCTGTTTTTT
CDR3aa: CSVEDAWTGELFF
d_gene: -
j_gene: TRBJ2-2
abundance: many
len: 13
v_gene: TRBV29-1

CDR3nt: TGTGCCACCAGTAGAGCGGGCCCCACCGGGGAGCTGTTTTTT
CDR3aa: CATSRAGPTGELFF
d_gene: -
j_gene: TRBJ2-2
abundance: many
len: 14
v_gene: TRBV15

CDR3nt: TGCGCCAGCAGCGGGCTAGGAGCAGATACGCAGTATTTT
CDR3aa: CASSGLGADTQYF
d_gene: -
j_gene: TRBJ2-3
abundance: many
len: 13
v_gene: TRBV5-1

CDR3nt: TGCGCCAGCAGCCCCATAGCGGGAGGGCTTACCGGGGAGCTGTTTTTT
CDR3aa: CASSPIAGGLTGELFF
d_gene: TRBD2
j_gene: TRBJ2-2
abundance: medium-sized
len: 16
v_gene: TRBV5-1

CDR3nt: TGTGCCAGCAGCCGAAACCTAGCGGGAGGGCCAGATACGCAGTATTTT
CDR3aa: CASSRNLAGGPDTQYF
d_gene: TRBD2
j_gene: TRBJ2-3
abundance: many
len: 16
v_gene: TRBV11-2

CDR3nt: TGTGCCAGCACCCTGGGGGGTGGGCCCAAAAACATTCAGTACTTC
CDR3aa: CASTLGGGPKNIQYF
d_gene: -
j_gene: TRBJ2-4
abundance: many
len: 15
v_gene: TRBV12-3/TRBV12-4

CDR3nt: TGCAGTGCAAGGACTCCCGGGAGTAGAGAGCAGTACTTC
CDR3aa: CSARTPGSREQYF
d_gene: -
j_gene: TRBJ2-7
abundance: many
len: 13
v_gene: TRBV20-1

CDR3nt: TGTGCCAGCAGCCTGGGGACAGGGACCGATGAGCAGTTCTTC
CDR3aa: CASSLGTGTDEQFF
d_gene: TRBD1
j_gene: TRBJ2-1
abundance: many
len: 14
v_gene: TRBV5-6

CDR3nt: TGTGCCATCAGGACCGGGACAGGGGTCTACGAGCAGTACTTC
CDR3aa: CAIRTGTGVYEQYF
d_gene: TRBD1
j_gene: TRBJ2-7
abundance: many
len: 14
v_gene: TRBV10-3

CDR3nt: TGTGCCAGCAGTTACTCCCATGGGGTCTCTGGAAACACCATATATTTT
CDR3aa: CASSYSHGVSGNTIYF
d_gene: -
j_gene: TRBJ1-3
abundance: many
len: 16
v_gene: TRBV6-5

CDR3nt: TGTGCCAGCAGCGTAGGGGGCGGGGGGGAGCCCCAGCATTTT
CDR3aa: CASSVGGGGEPQHF
d_gene: -
j_gene: TRBJ1-5
abundance: -
len: 14
v_gene: TRBV9

CDR3nt: TGTGCCAGCGGGGCAGGGGCTTCCTACGAGCAGTACTTC
CDR3aa: CASGAGASYEQYF
d_gene: -
j_gene: TRBJ2-7
abundance: many
len: 13
v_gene: TRBV25-1

CDR3nt: TGCGCCAGCAGCCTGGACAGGGGGCGATCCTACGAGCAGTACTTC
CDR3aa: CASSLDRGRSYEQYF
d_gene: TRBD1
j_gene: TRBJ2-7
abundance: many
len: 15
v_gene: TRBV5-1

CDR3nt: TGCGCCAGCAGCTTTCGAGGGACAGGGGGCCCGATCCCTGGGGCCAACGTCCTGACTTTC
CDR3aa: CASSFRGTGGPIPGANVLTF
d_gene: TRBD1
j_gene: TRBJ2-6
abundance: few
len: 20
v_gene: TRBV5-1

CDR3nt: TGTGCCAGCAGTGAACGACCTTACAATGAGCAGTTCTTC
CDR3aa: CASSERPYNEQFF
d_gene: -
j_gene: TRBJ2-1
abundance: many
len: 13
v_gene: TRBV2

CDR3nt: TGTGCCAGCAGTTTAGACCCTAAAGGGTATTCACCCCTCCACTTT
CDR3aa: CASSLDPKGYSPLHF
d_gene: -
j_gene: TRBJ1-6
abundance: many
len: 15
v_gene: TRBV28

CDR3nt: TGCGCCAGCAGCCAAGAAGTGGGGACTAGTTACGAGCAGTACTTC
CDR3aa: CASSQEVGTSYEQYF
d_gene: TRBD2
j_gene: TRBJ2-7
abundance: many
len: 15
v_gene: TRBV4-3

CDR3nt: TGTGCCAGCATGGCAGGGAGAAGGGTAGGCGAGCAGTACTTC
CDR3aa: CASMAGRRVGEQYF
d_gene: -
j_gene: TRBJ2-7
abundance: -
len: 14
v_gene: TRBV5-6

CDR3nt: TGTGCCAGCCCCCCTAGGGGGGGGCCCCTCGGGGAGCTGTTTTTT
CDR3aa: CASPPRGGPLGELFF
d_gene: -
j_gene: TRBJ2-2
abundance: many
len: 15
v_gene: TRBV3-1

CDR3nt: TGTGCCAGCAGGGGCAGGACTAAGAACACCGGGGAGCTGTTTTTT
CDR3aa: CASRGRTKNTGELFF
d_gene: -
j_gene: TRBJ2-2
abundance: many
len: 15
v_gene: TRBV28

CDR3nt: TGCGCCAGCAGGTGGACTCAGGCGGCCGGGGAGCTGTTTTTT
CDR3aa: CASRWTQAAGELFF
d_gene: -
j_gene: TRBJ2-2
abundance: -
len: 14
v_gene: TRBV23-1

CDR3nt: TGTGCCAGCAGTAACACCTACGAGCAGTACTTC
CDR3aa: CASSNTYEQYF
d_gene: -
j_gene: TRBJ2-7
abundance: many
len: 11
v_gene: TRBV7-9

CDR3nt: TGTGCCAGCACCCCGGACAGGAACACCGGGGAGCTGTTTTTT
CDR3aa: CASTPDRNTGELFF
d_gene: -
j_gene: TRBJ2-2
abundance: many
len: 14
v_gene: TRBV7-2

CDR3nt: TGCAGTGCTAGAGACGGGGCGGGTTCACCCCTCCACTTT
CDR3aa: CSARDGAGSPLHF
d_gene: -
j_gene: TRBJ1-6
abundance: many
len: 13
v_gene: TRBV20-1

CDR3nt: TGTGCCAGCAGTTACTCAACCGGACAGGGGGGCGAGCAGTACTTC
CDR3aa: CASSYSTGQGGEQYF
d_gene: TRBD1
j_gene: TRBJ2-7
abundance: -
len: 15
v_gene: TRBV6-5

CDR3nt: TGTGCCAGCAGTTACACCGGGACAGGGTTTCCCGGGAACTACAATGAGCAGTTCTTC
CDR3aa: CASSYTGTGFPGNYNEQFF
d_gene: TRBD1
j_gene: TRBJ2-1
abundance: -
len: 19
v_gene: TRBV6-5